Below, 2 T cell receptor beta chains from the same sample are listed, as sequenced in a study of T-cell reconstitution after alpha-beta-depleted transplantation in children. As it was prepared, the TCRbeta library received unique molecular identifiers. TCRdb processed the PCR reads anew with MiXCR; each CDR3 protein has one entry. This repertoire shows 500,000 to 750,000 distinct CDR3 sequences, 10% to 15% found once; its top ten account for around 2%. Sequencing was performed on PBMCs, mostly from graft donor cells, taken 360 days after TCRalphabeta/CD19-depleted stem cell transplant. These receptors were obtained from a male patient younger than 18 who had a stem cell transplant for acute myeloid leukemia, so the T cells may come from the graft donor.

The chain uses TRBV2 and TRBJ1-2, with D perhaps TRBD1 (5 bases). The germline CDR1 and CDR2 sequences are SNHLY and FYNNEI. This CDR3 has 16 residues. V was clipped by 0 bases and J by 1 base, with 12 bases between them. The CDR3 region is CASSEATGRINYGYTF. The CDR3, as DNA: TGTGCCAGCAGTGAAGCGACGGGACGGATTAACTATGGCTACACCTTC.

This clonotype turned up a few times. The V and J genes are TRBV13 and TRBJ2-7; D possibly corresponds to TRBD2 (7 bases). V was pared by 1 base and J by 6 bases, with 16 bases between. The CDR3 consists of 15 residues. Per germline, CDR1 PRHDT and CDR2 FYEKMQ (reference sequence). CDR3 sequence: CASSLELARGGEQYF. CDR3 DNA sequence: TGTGCCAGCAGCTTAGAACTGGCAAGGGGGGGCGAGCAGTACTTC.